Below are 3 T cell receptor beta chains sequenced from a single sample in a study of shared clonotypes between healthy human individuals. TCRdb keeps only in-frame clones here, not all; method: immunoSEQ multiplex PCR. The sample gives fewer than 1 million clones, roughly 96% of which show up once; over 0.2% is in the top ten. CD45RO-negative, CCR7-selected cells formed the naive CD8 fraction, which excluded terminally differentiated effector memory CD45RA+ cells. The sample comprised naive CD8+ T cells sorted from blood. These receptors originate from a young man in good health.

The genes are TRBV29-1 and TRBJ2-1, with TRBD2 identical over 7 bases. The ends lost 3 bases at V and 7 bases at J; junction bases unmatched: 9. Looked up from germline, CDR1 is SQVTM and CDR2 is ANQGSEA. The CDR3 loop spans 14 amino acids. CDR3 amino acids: CSVELAENPNEQFF. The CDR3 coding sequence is TGCAGCGTTGAGCTAGCGGAAAATCCAAATGAGCAGTTCTTC.

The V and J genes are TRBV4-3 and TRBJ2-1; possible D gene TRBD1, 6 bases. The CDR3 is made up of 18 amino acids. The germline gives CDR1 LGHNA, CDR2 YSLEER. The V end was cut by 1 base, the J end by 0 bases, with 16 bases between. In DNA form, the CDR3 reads TGCGCCAGCAGCCAAGCAACCGGGACACTAAGCTCCTACAATGAGCAGTTCTTC. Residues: CASSQATGTLSSYNEQFF.

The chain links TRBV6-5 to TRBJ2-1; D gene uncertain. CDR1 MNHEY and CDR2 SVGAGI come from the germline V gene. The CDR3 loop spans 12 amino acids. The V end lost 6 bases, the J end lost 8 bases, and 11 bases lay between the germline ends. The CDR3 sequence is CASRRYDDEQFF. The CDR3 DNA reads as TGTGCCAGCAGAAGATACGACGATGAGCAGTTCTTC.